These 10 T cell receptor beta chains originate from one sample sequenced in a study of T-cell reconstitution after alpha-beta-depleted transplantation in children. Notes on the study in general: T-cell numbers and diversity, one year after transplant, stemmed largely from T cells that were newly produced.

This sample's TCRbeta library carried unique molecular identifier barcodes. TCRdb itself ran the PCR reads through MiXCR, one entry per CDR3 protein. The sample has about 300,000 distinct CDR3 sequences, roughly 7.8% seen once. Their specific antigens are unknown. The source material was peripheral blood, sampled 360 days after TCRalphabeta/CD19-depleted stem cell transplant. The receptors stem from a female patient between 2 and 15 years old who had a stem cell transplant for Fanconi anemia, so the T cells may come from the graft donor.

This clonotype was detected only a few times. The rearrangement joins TRBV7-9 to TRBJ2-1, with D possibly being TRBD2 (6 bases). The CDR3 contains 15 residues. The germline V and J ends were trimmed by 5 bases and 7 bases, with 18 bases remaining between them. Germline V gene sequence: CDR1 SEHNR, CDR2 FQNEAQ (reference sequence). The CDR3 region has the DNA TGTGCCAGCAGCCAGCCGGGACTGATTAAGAATGAGCAGTTCTTC. It yields the protein CASSQPGLIKNEQFF.

This clonotype has only a few counts. The J gene is TRBJ2-7, the V gene TRBV7-9; 10 bases align to TRBD2. Germline V CDR1 and CDR2: SEHNR, FQNEAQ (reference sequence). V lost 4 bases, J lost 2 bases, and 8 bases stayed unmatched. The CDR3 loop spans 16 amino acids. CDR3 region: CASSSNLAGATYEQYF. In DNA form, the CDR3 reads TGTGCCAGCAGCTCGAACCTAGCGGGGGCTACCTACGAGCAGTACTTC.

This clonotype appeared many times. This sequence joins TRBV7-2 and TRBJ2-7; 8 bases align to TRBD1. The CDR3 consists of 16 residues. The V gene end was trimmed by 5 bases and the J gene end by 2 bases; junction bases not matched to a gene: 11. Germline CDR1 is SGHTA and CDR2 is FQGNSA. The chain's CDR3 is CASSPRTGFNPYEQYF. The CDR3 DNA reads as TGTGCCAGCAGCCCACGGACAGGGTTCAACCCCTACGAGCAGTACTTC.

This clonotype was recorded at least ten times. The chain recombines TRBV20-1 with TRBJ2-3; TRBD2 agrees at 9 bases. J lost 0 bases, V lost 8 bases, and 12 bases had no gene match. The CDR3 loop spans 16 amino acids. The germline V gene encodes CDR1 DFQATT and CDR2 SNEGSKA (reference sequence). The CDR3 coding sequence is TGCAGTCTAAGCGGGACTAGCAGGAGTAGCACAGATACGCAGTATTTT. Translated, it gives CSLSGTSRSSTDTQYF.

Many counts were recorded for this clonotype. The chain is built from TRBV21-1 and TRBJ2-7. TRBV21-1 is assigned pseudogene status. This CDR3 contains 14 residues. The CDR3, as DNA: TGTGCCAGCAGCAAAGGACTCGCACCTTACGAGCAGTACTTC. Translated: CASSKGLAPYEQYF.

This clonotype has at least ten counts. V usage is TRBV20-1 and J usage is TRBJ1-5; tentatively, D is TRBD1 (5 bases). Germline CDR1 is DFQATT and CDR2 is SNEGSKA (reference sequence). The V gene lost 5 bases and the J gene lost 3 bases, with 11 bases spanning the gap. The CDR3 runs 13 residues. The CDR3 sequence is CSAARVPNQPQHF. The CDR3 DNA is TGCAGTGCTGCCAGGGTCCCCAATCAGCCCCAGCATTTT.

The table lists this clonotype with many counts. The chain has TRBV5-8 and TRBJ2-3, with TRBD2 as a possible D gene (7 bases). This CDR3 region has 17 residues. From germline, CDR1 is SGHTS and CDR2 YDEGEE. V was pared by 0 bases and J by 3 bases, with 17 bases between. DNA of the CDR3: TGTGCCAGCAGCTTGGACTCGGGGGGCCCCTTAACAGATACGCAGTATTTT. This sequence encodes CASSLDSGGPLTDTQYF. Drawing the rest from reference TRBV5-8 and TRBJ2-3, the complete variable domain is EAGVTQSPTHLIKTRGQQATLRCSPISGHTSVYWYQQALGLGLQFLLWYDEGEERNRGNFPPRFSGRQFPNYSSELNVNALELEDSALYLCASSLDSGGPLTDTQYFGPGTRLTVL.

CDR3 sequence reads: CAKTNYGYTF. The CDR3 region has the DNA TGTGCCAAAACTAACTATGGCTACACCTTC. The rearrangement links TRBV12-3 or TRBV12-4 to TRBJ1-2; D ambiguous. This CDR3 has 10 amino acids. V shed 10 bases and J shed 0 bases, with 3 bases lying between them.

This clonotype was detected many times. This chain uses TRBV10-3 with TRBJ2-3; 12 bases fit TRBD2. V lost 3 bases and J lost 3; bases outside the gene matches: 1. CDR1 and CDR2 (germline): ENHRY, SYGVKD. This CDR3 comprises 15 residues. The CDR3 spells CAISDTSGRTDTQYF. In nucleotides, the CDR3 is TGTGCCATCAGTGACACTAGCGGGAGGACAGATACGCAGTATTTT.

This clonotype was seen many times. The chain links TRBV27 to TRBJ2-7; D may be TRBD1 (5 bases). The V end lost 5 bases, the J end lost 4 bases, and 12 bases lay between the germline ends. This CDR3 region has 13 residues. Per the germline V gene, CDR1 is MNHEY and CDR2 is SMNVEV (reference sequence). Written as DNA, the CDR3 is TGTGCCAGCAGTCCTGCACAGGCGTACGAGCAGTACTTC. Protein sequence: CASSPAQAYEQYF.